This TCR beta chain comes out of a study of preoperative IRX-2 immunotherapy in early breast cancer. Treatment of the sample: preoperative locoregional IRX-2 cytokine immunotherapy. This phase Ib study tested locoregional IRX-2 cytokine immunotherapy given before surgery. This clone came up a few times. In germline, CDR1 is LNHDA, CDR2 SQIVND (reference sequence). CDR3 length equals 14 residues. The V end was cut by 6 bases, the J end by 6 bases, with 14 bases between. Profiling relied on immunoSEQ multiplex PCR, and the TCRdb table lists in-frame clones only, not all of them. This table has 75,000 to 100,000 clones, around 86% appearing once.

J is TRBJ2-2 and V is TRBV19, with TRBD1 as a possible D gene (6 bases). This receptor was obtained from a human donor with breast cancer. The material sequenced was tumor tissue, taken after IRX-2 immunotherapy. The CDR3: CASSDRILAGELFF. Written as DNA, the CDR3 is TGTGCCAGTAGCGACAGGATTCTGGCCGGGGAGCTGTTTTTT.